This T cell receptor beta chain emerged from a study of shared clonotypes between healthy human individuals. Turning to the study itself: Donor composition was a couple of women and three men, aged 18 to 49. Three plates each covered CD4 naive and memory; CD8 naive two, CD8 memory one.

The study, taken as a whole, reports: Approximately 4.6% of naive CD4 clonotypes were shared across a few donors.

CD45RO-negative, CCR7-positively selected cells formed the naive CD8 fraction, excluding terminally differentiated effector memory CD45RA+ cells. Only in-frame clones appear in the TCRdb table, and some are missing; sequencing was by immunoSEQ multiplex PCR. The sample consists of roughly 2,000,000 clones, just over 90% of them appearing once. Comment on this clone: Its target is not known.

This clonotype originated in a man between 18 and 29 years old in good health. Some clones in this sample may be carry-over from other donors' samples. The sample consisted of naive CD8+ T cells from PBMCs.

CDR3 residues: CASSEREFIYEQYF. The CDR3 bases are TGTGCCAGCAGTGAGAGGGAGTTCATTTACGAGCAGTACTTC. This chain links TRBV6-1 with TRBJ2-7, with D perhaps TRBD2 (5 bases). The CDR3 contains 14 residues. The V gene lost 3 bases and the J gene lost 4 bases, with 13 bases spanning the gap. Germline V gives CDR1 MNHNS, CDR2 SASEGT.